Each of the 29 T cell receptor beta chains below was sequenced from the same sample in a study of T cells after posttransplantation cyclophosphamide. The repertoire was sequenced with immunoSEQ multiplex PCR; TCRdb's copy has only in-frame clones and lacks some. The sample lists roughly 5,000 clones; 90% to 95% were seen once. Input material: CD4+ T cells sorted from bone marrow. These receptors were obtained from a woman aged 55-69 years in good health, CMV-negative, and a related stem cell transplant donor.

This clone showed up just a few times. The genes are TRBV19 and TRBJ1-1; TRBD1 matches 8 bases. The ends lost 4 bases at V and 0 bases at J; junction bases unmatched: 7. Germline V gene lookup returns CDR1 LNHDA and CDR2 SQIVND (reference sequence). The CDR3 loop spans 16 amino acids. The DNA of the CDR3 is TGTGCCAGTAGTAGACCAAGGGACAGGTTGAACACTGAAGCTTTCTTT. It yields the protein CASSRPRDRLNTEAFF. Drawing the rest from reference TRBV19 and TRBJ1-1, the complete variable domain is DGGITQSPKYLFRKEGQNVTLSCEQNLNHDAMYWYRQDPGQGLRLIYYSQIVNDFQKGDIAEGYSVSREKKESFPLTVTSAQKNPTAFYLCASSRPRDRLNTEAFFGQGTRLTVV.

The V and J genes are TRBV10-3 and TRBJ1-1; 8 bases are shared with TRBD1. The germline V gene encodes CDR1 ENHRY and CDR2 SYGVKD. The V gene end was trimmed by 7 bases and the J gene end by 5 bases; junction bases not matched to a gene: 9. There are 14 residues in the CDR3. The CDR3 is CAINEPGTGTEAFF. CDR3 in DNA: TGTGCCATCAATGAACCCGGGACAGGAACTGAAGCTTTCTTT.

CDR3 region: CASSRQGTGTYGYTF. The CDR3 coding sequence is TGTGCCAGTAGTCGACAGGGGACTGGTACCTATGGCTACACCTTC. The V gene is TRBV19, the J gene TRBJ1-2; 8 positions agree with TRBD1. J was trimmed by 4 bases and V by 5 bases; bases with no gene match: 9. Germline CDR1 and CDR2: LNHDA and SQIVND (reference sequence). The CDR3 has 15 amino acids.

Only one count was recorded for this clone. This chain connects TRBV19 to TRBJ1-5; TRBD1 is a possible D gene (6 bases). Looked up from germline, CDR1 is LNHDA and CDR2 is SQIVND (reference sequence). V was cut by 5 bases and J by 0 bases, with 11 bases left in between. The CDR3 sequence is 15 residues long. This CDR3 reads CASSPGQDSNQPQHF. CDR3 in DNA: TGTGCCAGTAGTCCGGGACAAGATAGCAATCAGCCCCAGCATTTT.

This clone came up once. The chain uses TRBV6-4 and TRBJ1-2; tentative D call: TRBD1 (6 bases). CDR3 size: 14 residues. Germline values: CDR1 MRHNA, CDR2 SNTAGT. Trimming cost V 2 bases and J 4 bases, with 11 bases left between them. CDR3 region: CASSDGQGRYGYTF. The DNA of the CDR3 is TGTGCCAGCAGTGACGGGCAGGGGCGCTATGGCTACACCTTC.

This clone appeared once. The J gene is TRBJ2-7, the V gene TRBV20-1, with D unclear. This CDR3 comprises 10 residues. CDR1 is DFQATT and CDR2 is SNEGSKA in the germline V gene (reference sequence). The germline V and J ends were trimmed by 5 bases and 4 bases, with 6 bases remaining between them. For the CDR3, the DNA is TGCAGTGCTTACCAGTACGAGCAGTACTTC. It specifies CSAYQYEQYF.

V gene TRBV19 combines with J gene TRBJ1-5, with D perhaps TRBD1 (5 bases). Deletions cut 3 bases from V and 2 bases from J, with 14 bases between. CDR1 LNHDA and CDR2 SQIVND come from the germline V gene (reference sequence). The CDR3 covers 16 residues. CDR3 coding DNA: TGTGCCAGTAGTATGGACCAGGGCAAGGGCAATCAGCCCCAGCATTTT. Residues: CASSMDQGKGNQPQHF.

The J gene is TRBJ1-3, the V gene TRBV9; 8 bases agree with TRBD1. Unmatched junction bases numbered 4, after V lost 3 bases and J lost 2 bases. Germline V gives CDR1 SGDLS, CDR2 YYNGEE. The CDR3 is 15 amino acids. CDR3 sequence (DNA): TGTGCCAGCAGCGGCCTGACAGGGGCTGGAAACACCATATATTTT. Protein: CASSGLTGAGNTIYF. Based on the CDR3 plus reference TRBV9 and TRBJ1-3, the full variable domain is DSGVTQTPKHLITATGQRVTLRCSPRSGDLSVYWYQQSLDQGLQFLIQYYNGEERAKGNILERFSAQQFPDLHSELNLSSLELGDSALYFCASSGLTGAGNTIYFGEGSWLTVV.

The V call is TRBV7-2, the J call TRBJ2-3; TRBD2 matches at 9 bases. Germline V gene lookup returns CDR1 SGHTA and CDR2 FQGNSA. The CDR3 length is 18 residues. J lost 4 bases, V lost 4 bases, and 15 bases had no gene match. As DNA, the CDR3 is TGTGCCAGCAGCTCCTACGGCAGAAGCGGGAGGACGTCAGATACGCAGTATTTT. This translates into CASSSYGRSGRTSDTQYF.

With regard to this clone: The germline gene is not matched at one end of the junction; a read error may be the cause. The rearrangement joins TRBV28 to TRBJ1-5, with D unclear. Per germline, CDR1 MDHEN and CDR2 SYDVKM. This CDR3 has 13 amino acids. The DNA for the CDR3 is TGTGCCAGTGACGGGGATAGCAATCAGCCCCGGCATTTT. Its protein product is CASDGDSNQPRHF.

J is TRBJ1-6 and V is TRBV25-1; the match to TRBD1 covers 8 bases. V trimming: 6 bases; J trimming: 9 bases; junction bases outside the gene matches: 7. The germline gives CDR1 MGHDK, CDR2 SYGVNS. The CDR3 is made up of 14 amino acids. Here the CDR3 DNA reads TGTGCCAGCAGCCAGGGGGCTGTTTTTTCACCCCTCCACTTT. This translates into CASSQGAVFSPLHF.

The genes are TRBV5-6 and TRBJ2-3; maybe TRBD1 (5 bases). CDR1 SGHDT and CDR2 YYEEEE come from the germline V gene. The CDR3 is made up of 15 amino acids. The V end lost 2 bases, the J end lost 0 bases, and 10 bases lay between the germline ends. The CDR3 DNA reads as TGTGCCAGCAGCTTTGGGTACAGGAGCACAGATACGCAGTATTTT. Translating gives CASSFGYRSTDTQYF.

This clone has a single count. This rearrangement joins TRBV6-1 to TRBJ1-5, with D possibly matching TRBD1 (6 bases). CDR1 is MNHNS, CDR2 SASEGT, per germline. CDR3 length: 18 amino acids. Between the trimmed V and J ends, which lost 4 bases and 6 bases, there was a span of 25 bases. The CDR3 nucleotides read TGTGCCAGCAGTGTCACCCCCCAGGGGAGCGCGGGTAGTCAGCCCCAGCATTTT. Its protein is CASSVTPQGSAGSQPQHF.

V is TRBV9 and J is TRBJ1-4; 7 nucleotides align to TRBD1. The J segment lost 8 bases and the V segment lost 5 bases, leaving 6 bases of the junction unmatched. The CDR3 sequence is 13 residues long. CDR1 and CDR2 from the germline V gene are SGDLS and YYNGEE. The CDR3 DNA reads TGTGCCAGCAGTCTCAAGGGGGCCGAAAAACTGTTTTTT. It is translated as CASSLKGAEKLFF.

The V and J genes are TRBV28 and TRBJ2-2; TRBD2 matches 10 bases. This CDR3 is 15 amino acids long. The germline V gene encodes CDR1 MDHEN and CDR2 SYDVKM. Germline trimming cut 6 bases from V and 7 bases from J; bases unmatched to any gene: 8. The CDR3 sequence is CASRPTLAGVGELFF. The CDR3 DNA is TGTGCCAGCAGACCAACCCTAGCGGGGGTCGGGGAGCTGTTTTTT.

The CDR3 region has the DNA TGTGCCACCAGCAGGGGGCTTAGCGGGGGGGCCGGCGACAATGAGCAGTTCTTC. Protein product: CATSRGLSGGAGDNEQFF. The genes are TRBV15 and TRBJ2-7; 11 positions agree with TRBD2. The DNA end favors TRBJ2-1, so the J call may be wrong. The CDR3 is 18 residues long. CDR1 and CDR2 from the germline V gene are LNHNV and YYDKDF (reference sequence).

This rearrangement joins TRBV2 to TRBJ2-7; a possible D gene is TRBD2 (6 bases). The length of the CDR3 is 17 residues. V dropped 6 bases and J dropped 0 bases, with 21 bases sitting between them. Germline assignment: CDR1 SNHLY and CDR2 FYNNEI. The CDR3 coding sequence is TGTGCCAGCAGCGTATGGGCGCCCACCGGGGGCTCCTACGAGCAGTACTTC. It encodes CASSVWAPTGGSYEQYF.

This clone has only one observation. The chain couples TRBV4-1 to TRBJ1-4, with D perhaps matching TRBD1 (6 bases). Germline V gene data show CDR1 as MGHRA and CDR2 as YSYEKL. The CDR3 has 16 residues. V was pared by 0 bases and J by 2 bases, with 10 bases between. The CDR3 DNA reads TGCGCCAGCAGCCAAGAAGGCGGGGGCACTAATGAAAAACTGTTTTTT. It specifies CASSQEGGGTNEKLFF.

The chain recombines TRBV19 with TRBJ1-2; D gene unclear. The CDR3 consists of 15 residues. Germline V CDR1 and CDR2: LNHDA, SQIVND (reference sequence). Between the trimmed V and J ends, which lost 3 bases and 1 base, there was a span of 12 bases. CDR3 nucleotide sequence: TGTGCCAGTAGTATGGAGGCAGCGGTTAACTATGGCTACACCTTC. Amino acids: CASSMEAAVNYGYTF.

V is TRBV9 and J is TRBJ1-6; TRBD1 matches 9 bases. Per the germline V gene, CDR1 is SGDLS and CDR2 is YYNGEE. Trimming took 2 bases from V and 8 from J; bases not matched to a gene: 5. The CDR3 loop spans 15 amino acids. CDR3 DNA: TGTGCCAGCAGCGTCGGAGGGACAGGGTATTCACCCCTCCACTTT. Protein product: CASSVGGTGYSPLHF.

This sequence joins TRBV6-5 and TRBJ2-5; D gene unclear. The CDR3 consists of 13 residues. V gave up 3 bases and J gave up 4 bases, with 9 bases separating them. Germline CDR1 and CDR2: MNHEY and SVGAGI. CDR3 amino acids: CASSYRLAETQYF. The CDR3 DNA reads TGTGCCAGCAGTTATAGGTTAGCAGAGACCCAGTACTTC.

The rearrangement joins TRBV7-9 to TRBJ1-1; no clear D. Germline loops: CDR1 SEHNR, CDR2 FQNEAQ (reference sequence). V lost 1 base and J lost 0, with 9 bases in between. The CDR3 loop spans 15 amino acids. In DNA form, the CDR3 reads TGTGCCAGCAGCTTAGAAGGAGGCTTGAACACTGAAGCTTTCTTT. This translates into CASSLEGGLNTEAFF. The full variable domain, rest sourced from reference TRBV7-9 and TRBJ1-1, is DTGVSQNPRHKITKRGQNVTFRCDPISEHNRLYWYRQTLGQGPEFLTYFQNEAQLEKSRLLSDRFSAERPKGSFSTLEIQRTEQGDSAMYLCASSLEGGLNTEAFFGQGTRLTVV.

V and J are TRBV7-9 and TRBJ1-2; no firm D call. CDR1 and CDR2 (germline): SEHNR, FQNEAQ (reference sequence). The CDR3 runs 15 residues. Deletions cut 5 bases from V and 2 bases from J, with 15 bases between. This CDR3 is CASSLMIPLNYGYTF. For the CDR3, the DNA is TGTGCCAGCAGCCTCATGATCCCTCTAAACTATGGCTACACCTTC.

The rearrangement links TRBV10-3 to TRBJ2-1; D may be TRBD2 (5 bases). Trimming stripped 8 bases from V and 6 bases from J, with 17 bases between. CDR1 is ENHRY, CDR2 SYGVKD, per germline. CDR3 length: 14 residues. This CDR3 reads CAIGSLRAGNEQFF. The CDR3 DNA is TGTGCCATCGGGTCGCTAAGGGCGGGCAATGAGCAGTTCTTC.

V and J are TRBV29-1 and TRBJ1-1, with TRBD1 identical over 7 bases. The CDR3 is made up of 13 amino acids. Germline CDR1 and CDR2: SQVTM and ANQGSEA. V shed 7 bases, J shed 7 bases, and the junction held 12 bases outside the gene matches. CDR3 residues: CSALAWTGREAFF. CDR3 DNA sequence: TGCAGCGCCCTGGCCTGGACAGGTCGTGAAGCTTTCTTT.

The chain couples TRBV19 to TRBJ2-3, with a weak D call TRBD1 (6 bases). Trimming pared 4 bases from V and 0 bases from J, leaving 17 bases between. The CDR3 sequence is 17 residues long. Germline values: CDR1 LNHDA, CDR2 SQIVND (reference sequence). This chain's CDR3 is CASSKDEGGPSTDTQYF. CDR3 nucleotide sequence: TGTGCCAGTAGTAAAGATGAAGGGGGACCTAGCACAGATACGCAGTATTTT.

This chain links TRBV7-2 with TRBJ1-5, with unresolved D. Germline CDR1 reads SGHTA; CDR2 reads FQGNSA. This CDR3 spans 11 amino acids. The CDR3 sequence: CASEHNQPQHF. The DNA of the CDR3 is TGTGCGAGTGAGCACAATCAGCCCCAGCATTTT.

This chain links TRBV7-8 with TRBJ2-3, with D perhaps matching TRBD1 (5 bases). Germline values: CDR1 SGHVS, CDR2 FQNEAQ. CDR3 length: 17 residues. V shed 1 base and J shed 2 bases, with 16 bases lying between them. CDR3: CASSLGVAGLSTDTQYF. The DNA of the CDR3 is TGTGCCAGCAGCTTAGGTGTTGCAGGGCTTTCCACAGATACGCAGTATTTT. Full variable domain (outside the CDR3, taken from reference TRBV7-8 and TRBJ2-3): GAGVSQSPRYKVAKRGQDVALRCDPISGHVSLFWYQQALGQGPEFLTYFQNEAQLDKSGLPSDRFFAERPEGSVSTLKIQRTQQEDSAVYLCASSLGVAGLSTDTQYFGPGTRLTVL.

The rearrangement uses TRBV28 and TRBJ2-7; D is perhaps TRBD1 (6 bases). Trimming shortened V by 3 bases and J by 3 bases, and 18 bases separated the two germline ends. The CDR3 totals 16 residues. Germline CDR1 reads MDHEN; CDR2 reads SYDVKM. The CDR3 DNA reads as TGTGCCAGCAGTTTGTCTTCAGGGGCCAAGGGCTACGAGCAGTACTTC. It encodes CASSLSSGAKGYEQYF.